Listed here are 10 T cell receptor beta chains from one sample, sequenced in a study of blood T cell repertoires in COVID-19 (dated by TCRdb to 2018 to 2020). Library preparation used the immunoSEQ multiplex PCR assay. TCRdb took over this immuneACCESS table, retaining in-frame rearrangements with V and J assigned. Such tables are incomplete; in checked studies, under half of the missing clones stem from an unresolved V gene, and the remainder is unexplained. This sample lists around 210,000 clones; 88% were detected once. The ten largest make up more than 1.4% of the sample. The sample comprised peripheral blood. The receptor set was obtained from a man younger than 35 with active or convalescent COVID-19.

The chain recombines TRBV30 with TRBJ2-3; 8 bases are shared with TRBD2. Per the germline V gene, CDR1 is GTSNPN and CDR2 is SVGIG (reference sequence). The V segment lost 3 bases and the J segment 4 bases; nucleotides outside the gene matches: 6. The CDR3 sequence is 14 residues long. The CDR3 nucleotides read TGTGCCTGGAGGACCGGGACTAGTCCAGATACGCAGTATTTT. Amino acids: CAWRTGTSPDTQYF.

CDR3 coding DNA: TGTGCCACCAGTACGGGGAATAGCAATCAGCCCCAGCATTTT. Translated, it gives CATSTGNSNQPQHF. The chain links TRBV24-1 to TRBJ1-5; D is undetermined. Trimming left V 6 bases short and J 0 bases short, with 8 bases between. Germline V lookup: CDR1 KGHDR, CDR2 SFDVKD. CDR3 length: 14 residues.

CDR3 amino acids: CASSFETSGSYEQYF. The DNA for the CDR3 is TGTGCCAGCAGTTTCGAAACTAGCGGGAGTTACGAGCAGTACTTC. The chain combines TRBV28 with TRBJ2-7; 11 bases fit TRBD2. Germline V lookup: CDR1 MDHEN, CDR2 SYDVKM. J gave up 4 bases and V 3 bases, and 5 bases lay outside the gene matches. The CDR3 consists of 15 residues.

This clone showed up just a few times. The chain is built from TRBV6-5 and TRBJ2-7; 9 bases align to TRBD1. The CDR3 has 13 amino acids. Per germline, CDR1 MNHEY and CDR2 SVGAGI. The trim removed 6 bases at V and 9 bases at J, leaving 9 bases unmatched. This CDR3 reads CASRSPGQGLQYF. The CDR3, as DNA: TGTGCCAGCAGATCGCCGGGACAGGGACTGCAGTACTTC.

The J gene is TRBJ2-2, the V gene TRBV19, with 12 bases aligning to TRBD1. The CDR3 totals 15 residues. The V and J ends lost 10 bases and 7 bases, in that order; junction bases with no gene match: 10. CDR1 is LNHDA and CDR2 is SQIVND in the germline V gene (reference sequence). As DNA, the CDR3 is TGTGCCACCACTGGGGACAGGGGGCGTATCGGGGAGCTGTTTTTT. The encoded protein is CATTGDRGRIGELFF.

The genes are TRBV25-1 and TRBJ2-2, with D unclear. The CDR3 covers 15 residues. Germline-derived CDR1 and CDR2 are MGHDK and SYGVNS. Trimming shortened V by 5 bases and J by 3 bases, and 13 bases separated the two germline ends. The CDR3 sequence: CASSSLADYTGELFF. As DNA, the CDR3 is TGTGCCAGCAGTTCCCTCGCGGATTACACCGGGGAGCTGTTTTTT.

The V gene is TRBV29-1, the J gene TRBJ2-7; TRBD1 aligns across 7 bases. The germline CDR1 and CDR2 sequences are SQVTM and ANQGSEA. This CDR3 contains 12 residues. Trimming cost V 7 bases and J 5 bases; bases outside gene matches: 8. The CDR3 protein is CSAYQTGDEQYF. The DNA of the CDR3 is TGCAGCGCCTACCAAACAGGGGACGAGCAGTACTTC.

This chain uses TRBV2 with TRBJ2-3; the match to TRBD1 covers 9 bases. The V segment lost 7 bases and the J segment 2 bases; nucleotides outside the gene matches: 7. The germline CDR1 and CDR2 sequences are SNHLY and FYNNEI. This CDR3 is 15 amino acids long. DNA of the CDR3: TGTGCCAGCATAAAGGGGACAGGGATCACAGATACGCAGTATTTT. Its translation is CASIKGTGITDTQYF.

The chain is built from TRBV14 and TRBJ2-7; 7 bases are shared with TRBD2. The CDR3 has 18 residues. Losses at the gene ends were 4 bases for V and 1 base for J; bases not matched to a gene: 16. Germline CDR1 is SGHDN and CDR2 is FVKESK. CDR3 nucleotide sequence: TGTGCCAGCAGCCCCCCTCATGGGGACCCCGGGAGGTCCTACGAGCAGTACTTC. Translated: CASSPPHGDPGRSYEQYF.

The chain joins TRBV5-4 to TRBJ2-7; the D gene is possibly TRBD2 (5 bases). Germline V gene data show CDR1 as SGHNT and CDR2 as YYREEE (reference sequence). V lost 4 bases to trimming and J lost 6 bases, with 17 bases between them. This CDR3 has 14 amino acids. The CDR3 DNA sequence: TGTGCCAGCAGCACCCTGGCGGGTCTATCCGAGCAGTACTTC. Translated, it gives CASSTLAGLSEQYF.